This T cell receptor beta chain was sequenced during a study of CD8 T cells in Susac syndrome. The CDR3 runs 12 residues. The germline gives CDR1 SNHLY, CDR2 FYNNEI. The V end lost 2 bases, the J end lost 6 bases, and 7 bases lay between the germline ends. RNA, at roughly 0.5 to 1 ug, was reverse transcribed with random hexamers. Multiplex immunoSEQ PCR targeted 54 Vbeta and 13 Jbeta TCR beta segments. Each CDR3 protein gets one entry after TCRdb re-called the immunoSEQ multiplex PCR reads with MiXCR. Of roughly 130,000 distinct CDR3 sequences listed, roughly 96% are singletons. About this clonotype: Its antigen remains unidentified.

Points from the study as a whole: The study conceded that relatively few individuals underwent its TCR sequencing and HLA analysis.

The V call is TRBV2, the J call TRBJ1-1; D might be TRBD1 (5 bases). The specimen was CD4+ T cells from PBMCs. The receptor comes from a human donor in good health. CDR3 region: CASSETGSEAFF. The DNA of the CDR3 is TGTGCCAGCAGTGAAACAGGTTCTGAAGCTTTCTTT.